These T cell receptor beta chains were read from a single sample in a study of cytomegalovirus exposure and HLA in healthy donors. Clones were sequenced by immunoSEQ multiplex PCR, and TCRdb holds only the in-frame ones, with some missing. The sample has 150,000 to 200,000 clones; approximately 9.5% are singletons. What was sequenced was PBMCs. The receptors stem from a woman under 40 in good health and CMV-seropositive. CDR3s include the opening cysteine and the closing phenylalanine or tryptophan. The D gene is left open where the match is weak. The size field is filled for only some rows; it gives once, few, many or a size class.

NA,17,TRBV7-6,NA,TRBJ2-1,CASSLAWVSSQGGEQFF,TGTGCCAGCAGCTTAGCGTGGGTCAGTTCCCAGGGGGGTGAGCAGTTCTTC
NA,15,TRBV12-5,TRBD1,TRBJ1-2,CASGLSSTGGDGYTF,TGTGCTAGTGGTTTGTCGTCGACAGGGGGTGATGGCTACACCTTC
NA,15,TRBV9,TRBD1,TRBJ1-1,CASSVRSRGNPEAFF,TGTGCCAGCAGCGTAAGGTCCAGGGGGAACCCTGAAGCTTTCTTT
NA,15,TRBV5-1,TRBD2,TRBJ2-3,CASSLTSRSTDTQYF,TGCGCCAGCAGCCTGACTAGCAGGAGCACAGATACGCAGTATTTT
NA,14,TRBV7-2,NA,TRBJ2-5,CASSLAYRGETQYF,TGTGCCAGCAGCTTAGCCTACCGAGGGGAGACCCAGTACTTC
few,16,TRBV5-5,TRBD1,TRBJ2-5,CASSPRPGQGLGAQYF,TGTGCCAGCAGCCCGAGACCGGGACAGGGGCTCGGGGCCCAGTACTTC
few,16,TRBV7-9,NA,TRBJ2-3,CASSSLEALREHTQYF,TGTGCCAGCAGCTCCCTTGAAGCGTTACGGGAACATACGCAGTATTTT
NA,18,TRBV5-1,NA,TRBJ2-3,CASSLGRVRLVGTDTQYF,TGCGCCAGCAGCTTGGGACGGGTCAGACTGGTCGGCACAGATACGCAGTATTTT
NA,16,TRBV7-8,TRBD1,TRBJ1-1,CASSSGQGPMNTEAFF,TGTGCCAGCAGCTCCGGACAGGGCCCTATGAACACTGAAGCTTTCTTT
NA,14,TRBV5-1,TRBD1,TRBJ2-7,CASSLAVTGDEQYF,TGCGCCAGCAGCTTGGCTGTGACAGGGGACGAGCAGTACTTC
few,15,TRBV5-4,TRBD1,TRBJ2-1,CASSRPGTGVNEQFF,TGTGCCAGCAGCCGCCCTGGGACAGGGGTCAATGAGCAGTTCTTC
few,14,TRBV5-1,NA,TRBJ2-7,CASSLVVGTYEQYF,TGCGCCAGCAGCTTGGTTGTCGGTACCTACGAGCAGTACTTC
NA,14,TRBV5-1,NA,TRBJ2-5,CASSLGGRKETQYF,TGCGCCAGCAGCTTGGGGGGCAGGAAAGAGACCCAGTACTTC
few,15,TRBV5-1,TRBD1,TRBJ2-7,CASSTLAGGYYEQYF,TGCGCCAGCAGCACCCTGGCAGGGGGCTACTACGAGCAGTACTTC
NA,14,TRBV6-6,TRBD1,TRBJ1-1,CASKLGGADTEAFF,TGTGCCAGCAAGCTAGGGGGCGCTGACACTGAAGCTTTCTTT
NA,14,TRBV10-2,TRBD2,TRBJ2-1,CASSLTSGRTEQFF,TGCGCCAGCAGCCTGACTAGCGGGAGAACTGAGCAGTTCTTC
NA,18,TRBV2,TRBD1,TRBJ2-2,CASKPGTGALDNTGELFF,TGTGCCAGCAAACCCGGGACAGGGGCCTTAGATAACACCGGGGAGCTGTTTTTT
NA,13,TRBV5-1,NA,TRBJ2-1,CASSTRLNNEQFF,TGCGCCAGCAGCACCCGACTGAACAATGAGCAGTTCTTC
NA,16,TRBV18,NA,TRBJ1-5,CASSPPTEYSNQPQHF,TGTGCCAGCTCACCACCAACAGAGTATAGCAATCAGCCCCAGCATTTT
few,15,TRBV4-1,TRBD2,TRBJ2-7,CASSQIRTSRYEQYF,TGCGCCAGCAGCCAGATACGGACTAGCAGGTACGAGCAGTACTTC
NA,13,TRBV27,TRBD1,TRBJ2-7,CASSWDRGYEQYF,TGTGCCAGCAGTTGGGACAGGGGATACGAGCAGTACTTC
NA,15,TRBV5-4,TRBD1,TRBJ1-6,CASRPGGQEHSPLHF,TGTGCCAGCAGGCCGGGGGGACAGGAGCATTCACCCCTCCACTTT
few,14,TRBV7-9,TRBD1,TRBJ1-2,CASSSPGGNYGYTF,TGTGCCAGCAGCTCCCCAGGGGGGAACTATGGCTACACCTTC
NA,14,TRBV6-5,TRBD1,TRBJ2-5,CASSSMGQQETQYF,TGTGCCAGCAGTTCCATGGGACAGCAAGAGACCCAGTACTTC
few,15,TRBV5-1,NA,TRBJ2-7,CASSLVRGSSYEQYF,TGCGCCAGCAGCTTGGTTAGGGGTAGCTCCTACGAGCAGTACTTC